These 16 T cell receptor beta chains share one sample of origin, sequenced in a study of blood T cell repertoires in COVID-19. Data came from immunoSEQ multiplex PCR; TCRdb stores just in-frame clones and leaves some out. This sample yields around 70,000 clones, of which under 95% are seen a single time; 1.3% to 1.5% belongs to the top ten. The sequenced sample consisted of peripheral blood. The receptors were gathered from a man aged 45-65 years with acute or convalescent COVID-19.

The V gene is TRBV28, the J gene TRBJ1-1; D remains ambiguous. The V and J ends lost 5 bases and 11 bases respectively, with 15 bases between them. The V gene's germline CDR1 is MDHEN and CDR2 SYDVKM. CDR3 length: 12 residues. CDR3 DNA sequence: TGTGCCAGCAGTACCGGGAACTCCGGGGCTTTCTTT. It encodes CASSTGNSGAFF.

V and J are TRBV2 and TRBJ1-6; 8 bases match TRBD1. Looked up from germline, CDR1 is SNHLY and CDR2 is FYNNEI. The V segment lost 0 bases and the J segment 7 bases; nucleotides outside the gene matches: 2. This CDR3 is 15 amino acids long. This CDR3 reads CASSEASGGNSPLHF. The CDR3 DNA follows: TGTGCCAGCAGTGAAGCATCAGGGGGCAATTCACCCCTCCACTTT.

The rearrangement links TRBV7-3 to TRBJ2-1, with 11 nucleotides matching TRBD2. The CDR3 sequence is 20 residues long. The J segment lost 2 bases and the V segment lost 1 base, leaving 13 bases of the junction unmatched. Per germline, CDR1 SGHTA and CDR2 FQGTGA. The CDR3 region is CASSLRGADLLAGAYNEQFF. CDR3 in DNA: TGTGCCAGCAGCTTAAGGGGGGCCGACTTACTAGCGGGAGCCTACAATGAGCAGTTCTTC.

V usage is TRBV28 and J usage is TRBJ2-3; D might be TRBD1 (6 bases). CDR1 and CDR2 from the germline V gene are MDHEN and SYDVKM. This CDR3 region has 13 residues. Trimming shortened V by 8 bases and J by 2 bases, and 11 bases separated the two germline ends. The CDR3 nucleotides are TGTGCCAGCTCCCCGGGACACACAGATACGCAGTATTTT. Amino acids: CASSPGHTDTQYF.

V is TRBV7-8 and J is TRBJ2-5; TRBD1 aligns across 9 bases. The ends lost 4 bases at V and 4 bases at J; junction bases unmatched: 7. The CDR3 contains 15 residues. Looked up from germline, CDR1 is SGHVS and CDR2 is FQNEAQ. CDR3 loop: CASSSDRGQGETQYF. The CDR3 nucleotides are TGTGCCAGCAGCTCGGACAGGGGCCAAGGAGAGACCCAGTACTTC.

Here the CDR3 reads CASRRGGSYNEQFF. The CDR3 DNA is TGTGCCAGCAGGCGTGGGGGGTCCTACAATGAGCAGTTCTTC. V gene TRBV6-5 combines with J gene TRBJ2-1; possible D gene TRBD2, 6 bases. The CDR3 runs 14 residues. V gave up 6 bases and J gave up 1 base, with 10 bases separating them. CDR1 is MNHEY and CDR2 is SVGAGI in the germline V gene.

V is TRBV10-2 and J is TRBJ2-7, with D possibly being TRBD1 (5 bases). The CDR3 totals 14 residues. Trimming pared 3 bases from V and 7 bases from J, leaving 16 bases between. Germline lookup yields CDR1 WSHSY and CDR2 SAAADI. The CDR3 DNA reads TGCGCCAGCAGTGAAGAGGCAGGGTCCCGGGAGCAGTACTTC. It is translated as CASSEEAGSREQYF.

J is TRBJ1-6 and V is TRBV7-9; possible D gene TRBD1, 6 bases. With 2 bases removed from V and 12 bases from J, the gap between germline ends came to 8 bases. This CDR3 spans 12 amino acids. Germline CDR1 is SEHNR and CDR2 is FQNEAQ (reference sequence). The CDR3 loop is CASSLKGEPLHF. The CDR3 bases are TGTGCCAGCAGCTTAAAGGGGGAACCCCTCCACTTT. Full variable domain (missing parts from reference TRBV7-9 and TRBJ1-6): DTGVSQNPRHKITKRGQNVTFRCDPISEHNRLYWYRQTLGQGPEFLTYFQNEAQLEKSRLLSDRFSAERPKGSFSTLEIQRTEQGDSAMYLCASSLKGEPLHFGNGTRLTVT.

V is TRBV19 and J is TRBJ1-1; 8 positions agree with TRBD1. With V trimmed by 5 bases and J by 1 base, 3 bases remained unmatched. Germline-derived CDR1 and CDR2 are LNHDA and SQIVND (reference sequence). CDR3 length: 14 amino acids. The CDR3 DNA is TGTGCCAGTAGTTTCACAGGGGGGAACACTGAAGCTTTCTTT. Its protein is CASSFTGGNTEAFF.

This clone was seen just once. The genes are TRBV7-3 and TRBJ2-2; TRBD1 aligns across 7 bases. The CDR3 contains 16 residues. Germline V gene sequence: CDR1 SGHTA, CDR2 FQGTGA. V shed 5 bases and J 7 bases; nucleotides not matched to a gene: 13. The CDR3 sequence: CASSKQVAGGGGELFF. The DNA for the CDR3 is TGTGCCAGCAGCAAACAGGTCGCAGGGGGTGGCGGGGAGCTGTTTTTT.

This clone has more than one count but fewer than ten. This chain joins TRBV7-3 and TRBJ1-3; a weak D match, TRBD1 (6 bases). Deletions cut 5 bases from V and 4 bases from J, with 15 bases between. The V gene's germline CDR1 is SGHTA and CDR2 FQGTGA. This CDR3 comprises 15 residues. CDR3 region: CASSPKGGNGNTIYF. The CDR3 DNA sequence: TGTGCCAGCAGCCCCAAAGGGGGAAACGGAAACACCATATATTTT. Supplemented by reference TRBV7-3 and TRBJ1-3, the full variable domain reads GAGVSQTPSNKVTEKGKYVELRCDPISGHTALYWYRQSLGQGPEFLIYFQGTGAADDSGLPNDRFFAVRPEGSVSTLKIQRTERGDSAVYLCASSPKGGNGNTIYFGEGSWLTVV.

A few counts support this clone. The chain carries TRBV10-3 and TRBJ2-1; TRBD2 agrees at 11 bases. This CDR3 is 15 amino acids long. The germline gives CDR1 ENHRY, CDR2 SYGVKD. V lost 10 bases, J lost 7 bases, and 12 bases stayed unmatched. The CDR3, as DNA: TGTGCCACTCACGGAACTAGCGGGAGAACTAATGAGCAGTTCTTC. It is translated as CATHGTSGRTNEQFF.

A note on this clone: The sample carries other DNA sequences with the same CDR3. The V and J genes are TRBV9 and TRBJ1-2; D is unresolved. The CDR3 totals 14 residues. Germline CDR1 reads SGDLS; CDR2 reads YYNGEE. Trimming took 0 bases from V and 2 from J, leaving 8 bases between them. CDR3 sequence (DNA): TGTGCCAGCAGCGTAGCTGACACCAACTATGGCTACACCTTC. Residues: CASSVADTNYGYTF.

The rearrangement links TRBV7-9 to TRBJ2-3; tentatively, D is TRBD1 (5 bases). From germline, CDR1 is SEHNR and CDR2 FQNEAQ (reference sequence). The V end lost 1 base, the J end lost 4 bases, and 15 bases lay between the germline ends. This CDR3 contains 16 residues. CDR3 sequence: CASSLGKAGRPDTQYF. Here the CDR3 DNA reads TGTGCCAGCAGCTTAGGAAAAGCAGGGCGCCCAGATACGCAGTATTTT.

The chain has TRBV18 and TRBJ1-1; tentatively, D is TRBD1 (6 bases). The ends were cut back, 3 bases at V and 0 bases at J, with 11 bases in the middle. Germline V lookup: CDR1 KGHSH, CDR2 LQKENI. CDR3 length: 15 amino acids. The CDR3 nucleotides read TGTGCCAGCTCACCGGTACAGGGTATGAACACTGAAGCTTTCTTT. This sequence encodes CASSPVQGMNTEAFF. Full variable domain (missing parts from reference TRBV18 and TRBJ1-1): NAGVMQNPRHLVRRRGQEARLRCSPMKGHSHVYWYRQLPEEGLKFMVYLQKENIIDESGMPKERFSAEFPKEGPSILRIQQVVRGDSAAYFCASSPVQGMNTEAFFGQGTRLTVV.

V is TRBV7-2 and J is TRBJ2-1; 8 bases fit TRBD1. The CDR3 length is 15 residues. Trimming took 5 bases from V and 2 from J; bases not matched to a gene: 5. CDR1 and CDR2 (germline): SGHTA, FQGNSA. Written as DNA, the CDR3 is TGTGCCAGCAGCCAGGACAGGGACCCCTACAATGAGCAGTTCTTC. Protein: CASSQDRDPYNEQFF.